This TCR beta chain emerged from a study of HIV-infected patients and healthy controls. This clonotype is medium-sized (0.01 to 0.1%). Reverse transcription used 450 to 650 ng RNA and constant-region primers for alpha and beta. Using multiplexing indices, alpha and beta chain libraries were generated apart by chain-specific third strand synthesis. One entry per CDR3 protein results from TCRdb running MiXCR on the 5' RACE reads. The data show about 19,000 distinct CDR3 sequences, 7.5% to 9% seen once. Whole blood was used without fractionation, so all unsorted peripheral T cells were included. The receptor was derived from an adult in good health. The specimen sequenced was blood.

The CDR3 region is CASSADYSNQPQHF. The CDR3 DNA reads TGTGCCAGCAGTGCCGACTATAGCAATCAGCCCCAGCATTTT. The chain links TRBV6-5 to TRBJ1-5; D unresolved. Germline V gene sequence: CDR1 MNHEY, CDR2 SVGAGI. V was clipped by 5 bases and J by 0 bases, with 8 bases between them. This CDR3 is built from 14 residues.